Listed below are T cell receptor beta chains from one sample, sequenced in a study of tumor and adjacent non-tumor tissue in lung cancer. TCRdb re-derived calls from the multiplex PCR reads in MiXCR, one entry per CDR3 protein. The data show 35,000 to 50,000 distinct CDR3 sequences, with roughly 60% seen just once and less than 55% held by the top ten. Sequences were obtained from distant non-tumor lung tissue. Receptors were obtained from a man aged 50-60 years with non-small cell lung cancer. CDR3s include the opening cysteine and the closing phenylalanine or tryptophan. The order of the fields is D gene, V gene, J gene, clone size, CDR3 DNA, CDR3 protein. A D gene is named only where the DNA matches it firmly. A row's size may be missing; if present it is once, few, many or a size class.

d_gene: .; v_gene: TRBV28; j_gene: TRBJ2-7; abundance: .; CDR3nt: TGTGCCATCAGCCGTAGGGAACAGGGCGCCTACGAGCAGTACTTC; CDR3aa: CAISRREQGAYEQYF
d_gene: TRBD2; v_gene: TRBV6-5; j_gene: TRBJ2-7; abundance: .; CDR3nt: TGTGTCAGCAGTGGTACTAGCGGTTACGGGCAGTACTTC; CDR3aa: CVSSGTSGYGQYF
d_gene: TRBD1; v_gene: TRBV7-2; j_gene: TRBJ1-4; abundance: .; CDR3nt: TGTGCCAGCAGCTTAGGGGGGACAGGGAATGAAAAACTGTTTTTT; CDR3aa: CASSLGGTGNEKLFF
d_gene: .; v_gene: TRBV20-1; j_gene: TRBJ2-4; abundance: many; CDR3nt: TGCAGTGCTAGAGATCGGGGGGCAAGCGGAGAGGCCAAAAACATTCAGTACTTC; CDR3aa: CSARDRGASGEAKNIQYF
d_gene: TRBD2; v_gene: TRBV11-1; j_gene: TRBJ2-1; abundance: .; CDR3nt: TGTGCCAGCAGCCCAACTAGCGGGTCCTACAATGGGCAGTTCTTC; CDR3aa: CASSPTSGSYNGQFF
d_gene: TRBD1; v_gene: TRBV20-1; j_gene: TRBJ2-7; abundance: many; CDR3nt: TGCAGTGCTAGAGATATGGGACAGGCTTTCCACGAGCAGTACTTC; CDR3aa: CSARDMGQAFHEQYF
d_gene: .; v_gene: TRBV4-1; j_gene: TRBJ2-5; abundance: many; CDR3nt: TGCGCCAGCAGCCAAGGGCAGGTCGGTGCCGCAGAGACCCAGTACTTC; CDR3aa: CASSQGQVGAAETQYF
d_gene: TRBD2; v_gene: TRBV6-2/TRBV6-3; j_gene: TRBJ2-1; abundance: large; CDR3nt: TGTGCCAGCAGTTACTGGGGGGGGACGGTGAATGAGCAGTTCTTC; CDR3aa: CASSYWGGTVNEQFF
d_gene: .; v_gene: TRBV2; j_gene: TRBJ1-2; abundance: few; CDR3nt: TGTGCCAGCAGTGAAATGGGCGGAGGCTACACCTTC; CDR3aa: CASSEMGGGYTF
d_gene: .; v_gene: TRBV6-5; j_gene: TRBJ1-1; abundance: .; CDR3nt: TGTGCCGGCAGTTCGCGGGACACTGAAGTTTTCTTT; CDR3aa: CAGSSRDTEVFF
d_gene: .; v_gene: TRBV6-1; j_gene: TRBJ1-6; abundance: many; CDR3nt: TGTGCCAGCAGTGAACTCTGGAACGGTTCACCCCTCCACTTT; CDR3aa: CASSELWNGSPLHF